This section outlines one TCR beta chain sequence together with its context. Its antigen is not identified. This specimen belongs to a study of Ad26.COV2.S vaccination and SARS-CoV-2 variants. Study in general: COV1001, an Ad26.COV2.S trial, supplied this vaccine-arm donor.

Treatment denoted: over 15 received Ad26.COV2.S at low or high dose, single or two shots; 5 received placebo; per-sample allocation not given. It was on day 63 after the first vaccine or placebo injection that samples were taken. Adults aged 18-55 years in Boston included the donor. Immunization relied on an Ad26 vector, which expressed Wuhan-strain SARS-CoV-2 spike. With 8 bases removed from V and 10 bases from J, the gap between germline ends came to 14 bases. The CDR3 has 11 residues. The germline V gene encodes CDR1 MNHEY and CDR2 SVGAGI. Study-level findings and limits: While placebo recipients had lower spike-specific TCR breadth, vaccine recipients had more.

TCRdb's table, derived via immunoSEQ multiplex PCR, lists solely in-frame clones and lacks some. Of fewer than 400,000 clones in the sample, approximately 91% were seen once. The chain is built from TRBV6-5 and TRBJ1-1; no clear D gene. The sequencing here drew on peripheral blood, taken in a trial of Ad26.COV2.S vaccine versus placebo. The source of this sequence is a person aged 18-60 years who received the Ad26.COV2.S COVID-19 vaccine or a placebo. The DNA for the CDR3 is TGTGCCAGCCTGGGCTCTTGGGGAGCTTTCTTT. Amino acid sequence: CASLGSWGAFF.